The 6 T cell receptor beta chains below were found in one sample sequenced in a study of cytomegalovirus exposure and HLA in healthy donors. Measured with immunoSEQ multiplex PCR; TCRdb has only the in-frame clones, and not every one. The data contain 190,000 or so clones, around 82% of them seen just once; the ten biggest clones take up about 2.8%. The sequenced material came from PBMCs. The receptors shown here come from a woman under 30 in good health and CMV-seropositive.

This sequence joins TRBV5-4 and TRBJ2-7; weak D call: TRBD2 (6 bases). Germline CDR1 reads SGHNT; CDR2 reads YYREEE (reference sequence). Trimming removed 4 bases at V and 2 bases at J, with 16 bases between. This CDR3 contains 15 residues. The CDR3 DNA sequence: TGTGCCAGCAGCGTGCGGGGTCTCGACGCCTACGAGCAGTACTTC. Protein product: CASSVRGLDAYEQYF.

The chain combines TRBV9 with TRBJ2-2; weak D call: TRBD2 (5 bases). This CDR3 contains 12 residues. Trimming took 0 bases from V and 9 from J, leaving 6 bases between them. The germline CDR1 and CDR2 sequences are SGDLS and YYNGEE. The CDR3 bases are TGTGCCAGCAGCGTAGGAGGGAGGGAGCTGTTTTTT. Translation: CASSVGGRELFF.

V usage is TRBV7-9 and J usage is TRBJ1-3, with unresolved D. V dropped 6 bases and J dropped 2 bases, with 8 bases sitting between them. Looked up from germline, CDR1 is SEHNR and CDR2 is FQNEAQ (reference sequence). The CDR3 covers 13 residues. The CDR3 is CASRPYPGNTIYF. For the CDR3, the DNA is TGTGCCAGCAGACCCTACCCTGGAAACACCATATATTTT. The full variable domain, in which reference TRBV7-9 and TRBJ1-3 provide the parts outside the CDR3, is DTGVSQNPRHKITKRGQNVTFRCDPISEHNRLYWYRQTLGQGPEFLTYFQNEAQLEKSRLLSDRFSAERPKGSFSTLEIQRTEQGDSAMYLCASRPYPGNTIYFGEGSWLTVV.

V gene TRBV2 combines with J gene TRBJ1-2; a weak D match, TRBD1 (6 bases). Trimming took 7 bases from V and 7 from J, leaving 19 bases between them. CDR1 and CDR2 from the germline V gene are SNHLY and FYNNEI. The CDR3 is 14 residues long. In DNA form, the CDR3 reads TGTGCCAGCATTCCCGTACAGGGTTCGGGTGGCTACACCTTC. This gives the protein CASIPVQGSGGYTF.

The V call is TRBV4-2, the J call TRBJ1-1, with a possible D match to TRBD1 (5 bases). Trimming took 2 bases from V and 8 from J, leaving 12 bases between them. CDR3 size: 13 residues. From germline, CDR1 is LGHNA and CDR2 YNFKEQ. CDR3 in DNA: TGTGCCAGCAGCCAATCATACAGGTACGAAGCTTTCTTT. Amino acids: CASSQSYRYEAFF.

V and J are TRBV6-6 and TRBJ2-5; the D gene is possibly TRBD1 (5 bases). This CDR3 region has 14 residues. Between the trimmed V and J ends, which lost 2 bases and 4 bases, there was a span of 11 bases. Germline V CDR1 and CDR2: MNHNY, SVGAGI (reference sequence). The CDR3 loop reads CASSYGRAPETQYF. Written as DNA, the CDR3 is TGTGCCAGCAGTTACGGCAGGGCCCCAGAGACCCAGTACTTC.